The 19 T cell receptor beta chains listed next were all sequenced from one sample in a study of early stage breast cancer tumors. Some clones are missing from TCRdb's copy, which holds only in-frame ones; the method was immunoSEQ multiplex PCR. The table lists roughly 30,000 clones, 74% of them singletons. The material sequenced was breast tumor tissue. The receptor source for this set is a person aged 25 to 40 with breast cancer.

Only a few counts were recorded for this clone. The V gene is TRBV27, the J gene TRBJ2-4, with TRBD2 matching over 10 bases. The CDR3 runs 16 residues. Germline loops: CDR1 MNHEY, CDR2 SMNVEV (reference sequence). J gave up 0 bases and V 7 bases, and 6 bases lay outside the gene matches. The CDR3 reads CASTKAGGLAKNIQYF. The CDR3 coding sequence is TGTGCCAGCACGAAAGCGGGAGGGTTAGCCAAAAACATTCAGTACTTC.

CDR3 DNA sequence: TGTGCCAGCAGCGCGGGACTAGCGGAGGCGGTGGACACCGGGGAGCTGTTTTTT. Encoded protein: CASSAGLAEAVDTGELFF. The V gene is TRBV9, the J gene TRBJ2-2; 11 positions agree with TRBD2. This CDR3 has 18 residues. Trimming removed 3 bases from V and 3 bases from J; junction bases left unmatched: 10. Germline values: CDR1 SGDLS, CDR2 YYNGEE.

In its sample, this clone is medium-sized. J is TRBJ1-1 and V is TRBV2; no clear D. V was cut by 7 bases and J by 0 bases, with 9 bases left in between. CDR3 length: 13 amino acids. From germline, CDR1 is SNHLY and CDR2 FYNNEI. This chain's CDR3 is CASNKELNTEAFF. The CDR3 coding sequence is TGTGCCAGCAATAAGGAGCTGAACACTGAAGCTTTCTTT.

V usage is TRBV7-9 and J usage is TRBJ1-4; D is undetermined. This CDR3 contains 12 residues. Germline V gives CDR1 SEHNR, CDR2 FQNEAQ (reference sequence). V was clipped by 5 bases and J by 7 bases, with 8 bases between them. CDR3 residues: CASSPTPEKLFF. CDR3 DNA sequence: TGTGCCAGCAGCCCAACCCCTGAAAAACTGTTTTTT. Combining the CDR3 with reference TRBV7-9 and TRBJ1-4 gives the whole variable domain DTGVSQNPRHKITKRGQNVTFRCDPISEHNRLYWYRQTLGQGPEFLTYFQNEAQLEKSRLLSDRFSAERPKGSFSTLEIQRTEQGDSAMYLCASSPTPEKLFFGSGTQLSVL.

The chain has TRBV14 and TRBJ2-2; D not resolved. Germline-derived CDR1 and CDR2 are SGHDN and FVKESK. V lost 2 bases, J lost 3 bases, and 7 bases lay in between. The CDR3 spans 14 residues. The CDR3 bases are TGTGCCAGCAGCCAACAACTTGACACCGGGGAGCTGTTTTTT. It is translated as CASSQQLDTGELFF. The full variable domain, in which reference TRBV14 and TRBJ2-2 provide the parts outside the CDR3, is EAGVTQFPSHSVIEKGQTVTLRCDPISGHDNLYWYRRVMGKEIKFLLHFVKESKQDESGMPNNRFLAERTGGTYSTLKVQPAELEDSGVYFCASSQQLDTGELFFGEGSRLTVL.

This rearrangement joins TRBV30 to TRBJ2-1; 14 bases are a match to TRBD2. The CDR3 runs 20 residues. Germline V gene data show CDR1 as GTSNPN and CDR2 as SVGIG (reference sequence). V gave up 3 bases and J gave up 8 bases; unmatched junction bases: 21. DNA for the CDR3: TGTGCCTGGAGCCCCCGGGGACCGGGACTAGCGGGAGAAAGGTGGGATGAGCAGTTCTTC. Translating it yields CAWSPRGPGLAGERWDEQFF.

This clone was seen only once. This chain's CDR3 is CASSYSEGFQFF. CDR3 sequence (DNA): TGTGCCAGCAGTTACTCGGAGGGGTTTCAGTTCTTC. The chain combines TRBV6-5 with TRBJ2-1; D is possibly TRBD2 (6 bases). Trimming shortened V by 0 bases and J by 13 bases, and 10 bases separated the two germline ends. The CDR3 extends over 12 amino acids. Germline CDR1 reads MNHEY; CDR2 reads SVGAGI.

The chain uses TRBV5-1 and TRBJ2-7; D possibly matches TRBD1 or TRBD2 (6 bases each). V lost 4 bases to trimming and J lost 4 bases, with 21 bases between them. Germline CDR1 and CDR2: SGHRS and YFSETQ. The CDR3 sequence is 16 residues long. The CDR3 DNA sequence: TGCGCCAGCAGCCCTATAACGGCCCGGGGGCCTTACGAGCAGTACTTC. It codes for CASSPITARGPYEQYF.

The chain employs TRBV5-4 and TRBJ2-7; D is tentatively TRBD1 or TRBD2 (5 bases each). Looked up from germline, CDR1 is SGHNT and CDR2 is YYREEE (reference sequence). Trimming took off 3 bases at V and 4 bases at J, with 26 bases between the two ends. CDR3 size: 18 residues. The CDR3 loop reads CASSSDGVTRGSIYEQYF. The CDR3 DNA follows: TGTGCCAGCAGCTCCGATGGGGTAACACGGGGCAGCATTTACGAGCAGTACTTC.

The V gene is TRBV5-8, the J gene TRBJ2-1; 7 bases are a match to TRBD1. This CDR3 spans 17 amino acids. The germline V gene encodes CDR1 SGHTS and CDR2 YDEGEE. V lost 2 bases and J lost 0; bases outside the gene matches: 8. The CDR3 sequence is CASSLETGAYSYNEQFF. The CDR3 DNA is TGTGCCAGCAGCTTAGAAACAGGGGCCTACTCCTACAATGAGCAGTTCTTC.

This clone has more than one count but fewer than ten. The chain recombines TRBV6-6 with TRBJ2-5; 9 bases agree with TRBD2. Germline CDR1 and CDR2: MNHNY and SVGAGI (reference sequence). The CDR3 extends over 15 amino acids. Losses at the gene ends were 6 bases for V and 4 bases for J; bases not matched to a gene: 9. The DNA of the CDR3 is TGTGCCAGCAGCCAAGCGGGAGGCCGGGGAGAGACCCAGTACTTC. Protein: CASSQAGGRGETQYF.

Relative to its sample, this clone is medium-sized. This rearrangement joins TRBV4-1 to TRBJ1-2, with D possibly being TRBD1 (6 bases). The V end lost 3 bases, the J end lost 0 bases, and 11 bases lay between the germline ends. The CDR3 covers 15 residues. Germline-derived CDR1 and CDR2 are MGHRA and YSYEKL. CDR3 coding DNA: TGCGCCAGCAGCCACGGACAGTCTTCTAACTATGGCTACACCTTC. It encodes CASSHGQSSNYGYTF.

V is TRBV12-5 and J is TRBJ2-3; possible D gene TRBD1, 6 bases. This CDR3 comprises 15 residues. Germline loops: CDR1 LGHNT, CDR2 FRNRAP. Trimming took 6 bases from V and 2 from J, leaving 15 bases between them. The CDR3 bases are TGTGCTAGTGGCTTCAGGGGTACCGACACAGATACGCAGTATTTT. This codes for CASGFRGTDTDTQYF.

The CDR3 nucleotides read TGCGCCAGCAGGTCCGGGACTAGCGGGTACGAGCAGTACTTC. Its protein product is CASRSGTSGYEQYF. This rearrangement joins TRBV5-1 to TRBJ2-7; TRBD2 agrees at 12 bases. From germline, CDR1 is SGHRS and CDR2 YFSETQ. J was trimmed by 4 bases and V by 5 bases; bases with no gene match: 4. There are 14 residues in the CDR3.

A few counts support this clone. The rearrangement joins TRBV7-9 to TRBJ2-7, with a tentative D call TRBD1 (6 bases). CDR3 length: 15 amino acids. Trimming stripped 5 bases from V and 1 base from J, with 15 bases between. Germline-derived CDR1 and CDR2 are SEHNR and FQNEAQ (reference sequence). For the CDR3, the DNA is TGTGCCAGCAGCCAACCCTTCAGGGGTTCCTACGAGCAGTACTTC. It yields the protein CASSQPFRGSYEQYF.

The CDR3 reads CASSQGGTGNEQFF. The DNA for the CDR3 is TGTGCCAGCAGCCAGGGTGGGACAGGCAATGAGCAGTTCTTC. This sequence joins TRBV28 and TRBJ2-1; 8 nucleotides agree with TRBD1. The CDR3 is made up of 14 amino acids. V lost 6 bases to trimming and J lost 6 bases; unmatched junction nucleotides: 7. CDR1 and CDR2 from the germline V gene are MDHEN and SYDVKM.

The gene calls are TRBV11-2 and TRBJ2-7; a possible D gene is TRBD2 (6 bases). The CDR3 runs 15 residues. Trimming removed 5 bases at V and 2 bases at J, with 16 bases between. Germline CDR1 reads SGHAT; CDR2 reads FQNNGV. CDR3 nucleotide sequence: TGTGCCAGCAGCCAGCCTTGGGAGGCCCCCTACGAGCAGTACTTC. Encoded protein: CASSQPWEAPYEQYF.

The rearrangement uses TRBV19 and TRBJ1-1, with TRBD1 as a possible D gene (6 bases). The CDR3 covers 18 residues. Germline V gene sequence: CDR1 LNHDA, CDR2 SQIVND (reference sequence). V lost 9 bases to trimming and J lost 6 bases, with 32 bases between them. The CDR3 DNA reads TGTGCCAGGCGGGGTCCTGAGGGGGGGGCGCCCTTAGGAGCTGAAGCTTTCTTT. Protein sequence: CARRGPEGGAPLGAEAFF. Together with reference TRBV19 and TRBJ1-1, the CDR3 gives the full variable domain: DGGITQSPKYLFRKEGQNVTLSCEQNLNHDAMYWYRQDPGQGLRLIYYSQIVNDFQKGDIAEGYSVSREKKESFPLTVTSAQKNPTAFYLCARRGPEGGAPLGAEAFFGQGTRLTVV.

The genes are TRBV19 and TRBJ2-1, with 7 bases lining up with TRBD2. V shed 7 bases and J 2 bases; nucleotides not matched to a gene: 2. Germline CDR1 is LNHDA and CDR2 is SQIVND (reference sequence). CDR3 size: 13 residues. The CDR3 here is CASNRGAYNEQFF. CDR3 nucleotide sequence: TGTGCCAGTAATCGGGGGGCCTACAATGAGCAGTTCTTC.